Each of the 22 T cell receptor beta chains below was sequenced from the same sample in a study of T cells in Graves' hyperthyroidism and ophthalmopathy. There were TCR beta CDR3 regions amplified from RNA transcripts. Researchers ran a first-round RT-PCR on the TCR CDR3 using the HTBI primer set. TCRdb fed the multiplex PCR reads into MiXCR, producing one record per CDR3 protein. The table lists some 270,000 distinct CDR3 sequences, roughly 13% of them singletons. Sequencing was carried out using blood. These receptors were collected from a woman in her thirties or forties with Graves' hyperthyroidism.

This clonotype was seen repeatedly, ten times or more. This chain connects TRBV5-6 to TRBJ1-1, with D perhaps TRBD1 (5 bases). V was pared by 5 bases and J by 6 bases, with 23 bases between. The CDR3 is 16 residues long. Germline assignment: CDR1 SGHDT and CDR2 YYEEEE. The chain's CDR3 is CASRGEIAGMGAEAFF. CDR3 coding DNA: TGTGCCAGCAGGGGTGAGATCGCAGGGATGGGCGCTGAAGCTTTCTTT.

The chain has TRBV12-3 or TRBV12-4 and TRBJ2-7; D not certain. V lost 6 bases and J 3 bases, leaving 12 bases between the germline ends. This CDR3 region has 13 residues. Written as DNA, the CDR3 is TGTGCCAGCAGCTCGGGCAGAGTCTACGAGCAGTACTTC. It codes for CASSSGRVYEQYF.

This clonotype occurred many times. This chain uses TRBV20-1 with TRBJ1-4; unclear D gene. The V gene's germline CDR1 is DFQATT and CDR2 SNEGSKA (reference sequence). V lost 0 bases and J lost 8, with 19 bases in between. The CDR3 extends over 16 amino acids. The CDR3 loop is CSARDGSGAGWEKLFF. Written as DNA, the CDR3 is TGCAGTGCTAGAGATGGTTCCGGTGCAGGTTGGGAAAAACTGTTTTTT.

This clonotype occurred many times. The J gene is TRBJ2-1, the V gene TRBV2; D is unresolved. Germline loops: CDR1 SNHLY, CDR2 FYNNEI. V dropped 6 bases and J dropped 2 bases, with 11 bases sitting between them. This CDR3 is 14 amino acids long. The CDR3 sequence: CASSLDHTYNEQFF. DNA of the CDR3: TGTGCCAGCAGCCTGGACCATACCTACAATGAGCAGTTCTTC.

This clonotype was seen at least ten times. CDR3 protein: CASSGGPSRNQPQHF. CDR3 coding DNA: TGTGCCAGCAGTGGGGGACCGAGCCGCAATCAGCCCCAGCATTTT. The V gene is TRBV12-3 or TRBV12-4, the J gene TRBJ1-5; maybe TRBD1 (5 bases). The CDR3 contains 15 residues. V dropped 5 bases and J dropped 2 bases, with 13 bases sitting between them.

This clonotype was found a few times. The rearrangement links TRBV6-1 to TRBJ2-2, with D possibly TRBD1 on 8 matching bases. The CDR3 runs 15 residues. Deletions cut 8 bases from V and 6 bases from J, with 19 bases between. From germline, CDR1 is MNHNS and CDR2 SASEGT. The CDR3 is CASGGGQELSGELFF. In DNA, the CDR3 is TGTGCCAGCGGGGGGGGACAGGAGCTTTCCGGGGAGCTGTTTTTT.

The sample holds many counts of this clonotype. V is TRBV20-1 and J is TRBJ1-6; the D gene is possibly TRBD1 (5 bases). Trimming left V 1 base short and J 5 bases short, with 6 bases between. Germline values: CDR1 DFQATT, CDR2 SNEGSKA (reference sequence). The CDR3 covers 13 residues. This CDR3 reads CSARGQNNSPLHF. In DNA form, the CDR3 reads TGCAGTGCTAGAGGACAGAATAATTCACCCCTCCACTTT.

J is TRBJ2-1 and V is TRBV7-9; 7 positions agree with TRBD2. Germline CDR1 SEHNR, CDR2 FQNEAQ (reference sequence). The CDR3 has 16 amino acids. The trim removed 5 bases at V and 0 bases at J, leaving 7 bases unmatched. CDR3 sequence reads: CASSPSGLRSYNEQFF. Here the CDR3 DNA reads TGTGCCAGCAGCCCTAGCGGCCTCCGCTCCTACAATGAGCAGTTCTTC.

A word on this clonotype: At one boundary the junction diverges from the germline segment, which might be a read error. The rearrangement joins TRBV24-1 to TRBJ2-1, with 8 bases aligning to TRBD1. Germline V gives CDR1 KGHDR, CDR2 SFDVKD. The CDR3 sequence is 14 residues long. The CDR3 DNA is TGTGCCACCAGCGACAGGGGAGCCTACGATGAGCAGTTCTTC. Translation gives CATSDRGAYDEQFF.

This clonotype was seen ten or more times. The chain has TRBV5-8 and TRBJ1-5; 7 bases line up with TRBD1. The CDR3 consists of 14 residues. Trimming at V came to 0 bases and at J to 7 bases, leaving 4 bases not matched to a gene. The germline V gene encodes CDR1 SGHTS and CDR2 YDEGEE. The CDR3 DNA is TGTGCCAGCAGCTTGGGACAGGGAGTCCAGCCCCAGCATTTT. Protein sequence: CASSLGQGVQPQHF.

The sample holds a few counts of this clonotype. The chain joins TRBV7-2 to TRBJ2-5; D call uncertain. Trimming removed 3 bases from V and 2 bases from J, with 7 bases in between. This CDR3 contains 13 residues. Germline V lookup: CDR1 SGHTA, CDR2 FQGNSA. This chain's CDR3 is CASSFAEQETQYF. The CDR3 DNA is TGTGCCAGCAGCTTTGCGGAACAAGAGACCCAGTACTTC.

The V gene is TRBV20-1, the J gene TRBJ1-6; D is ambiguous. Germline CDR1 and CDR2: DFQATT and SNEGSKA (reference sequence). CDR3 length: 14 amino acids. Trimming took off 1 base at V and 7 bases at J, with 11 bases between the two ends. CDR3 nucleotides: TGCAGTGCTAGAGTGGTCGGGGTGAATTCACCCCTCCACTTT. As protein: CSARVVGVNSPLHF.

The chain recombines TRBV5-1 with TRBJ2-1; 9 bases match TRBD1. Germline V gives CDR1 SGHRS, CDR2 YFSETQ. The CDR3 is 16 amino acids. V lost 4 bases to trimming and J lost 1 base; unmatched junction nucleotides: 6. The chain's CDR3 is CASSTDRGGSYNEQFF. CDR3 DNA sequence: TGCGCCAGCAGCACGGACAGGGGAGGGTCCTACAATGAGCAGTTCTTC.

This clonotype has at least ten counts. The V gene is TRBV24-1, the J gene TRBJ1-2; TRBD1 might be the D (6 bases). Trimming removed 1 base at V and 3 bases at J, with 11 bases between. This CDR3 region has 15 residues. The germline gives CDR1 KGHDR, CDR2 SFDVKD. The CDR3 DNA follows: TGTGCCACCAGTGATTTCGGGGGCGACGACTATGGCTACACCTTC. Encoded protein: CATSDFGGDDYGYTF.

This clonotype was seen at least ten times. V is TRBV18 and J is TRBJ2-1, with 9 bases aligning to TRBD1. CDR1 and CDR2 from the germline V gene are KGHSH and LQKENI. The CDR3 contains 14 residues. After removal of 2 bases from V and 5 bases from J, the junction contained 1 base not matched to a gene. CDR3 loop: CASSPRDRDNEQFF. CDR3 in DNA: TGTGCCAGCTCACCAAGGGACAGGGACAATGAGCAGTTCTTC.

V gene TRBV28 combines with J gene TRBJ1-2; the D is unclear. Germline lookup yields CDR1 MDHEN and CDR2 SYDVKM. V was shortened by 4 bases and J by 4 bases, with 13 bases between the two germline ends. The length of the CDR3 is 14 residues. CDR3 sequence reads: CASSSPARGYGYTF. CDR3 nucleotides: TGTGCCAGCAGTTCACCAGCTCGGGGCTATGGCTACACCTTC.

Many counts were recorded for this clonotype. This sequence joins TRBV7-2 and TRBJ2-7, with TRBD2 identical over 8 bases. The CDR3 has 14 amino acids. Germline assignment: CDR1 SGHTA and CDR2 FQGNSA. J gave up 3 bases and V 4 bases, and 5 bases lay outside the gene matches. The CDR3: CASSSAGAVYEQYF. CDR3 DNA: TGTGCCAGCAGCTCAGCGGGAGCAGTCTACGAGCAGTACTTC.

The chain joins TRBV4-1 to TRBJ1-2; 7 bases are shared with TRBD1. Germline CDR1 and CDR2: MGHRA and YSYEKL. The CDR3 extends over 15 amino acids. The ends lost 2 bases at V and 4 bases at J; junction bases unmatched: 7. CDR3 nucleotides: TGCGCCAGCAGCCAACAAGACAGGGCCTTCTATGGCTACACCTTC. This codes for CASSQQDRAFYGYTF.

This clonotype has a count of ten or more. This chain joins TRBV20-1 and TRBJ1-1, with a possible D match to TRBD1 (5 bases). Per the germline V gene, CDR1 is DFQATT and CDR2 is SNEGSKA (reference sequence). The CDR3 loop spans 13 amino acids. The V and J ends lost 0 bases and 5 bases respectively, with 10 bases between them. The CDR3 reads CSARDGGRTEAFF. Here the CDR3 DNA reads TGCAGTGCTAGAGATGGGGGTCGGACTGAAGCTTTCTTT.

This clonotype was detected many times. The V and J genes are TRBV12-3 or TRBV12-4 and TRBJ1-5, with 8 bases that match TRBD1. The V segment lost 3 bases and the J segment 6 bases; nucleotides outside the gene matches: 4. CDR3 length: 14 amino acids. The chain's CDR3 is CASSFQGASQPQHF. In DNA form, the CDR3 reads TGTGCCAGCAGTTTTCAGGGGGCGAGTCAGCCCCAGCATTTT.

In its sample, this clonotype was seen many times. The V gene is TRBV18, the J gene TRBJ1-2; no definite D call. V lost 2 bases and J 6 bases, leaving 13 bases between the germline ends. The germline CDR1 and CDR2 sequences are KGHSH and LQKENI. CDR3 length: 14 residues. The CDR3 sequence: CASSPNLYKDGYTF. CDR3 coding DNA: TGTGCCAGCTCACCAAATTTGTACAAGGATGGCTACACCTTC.

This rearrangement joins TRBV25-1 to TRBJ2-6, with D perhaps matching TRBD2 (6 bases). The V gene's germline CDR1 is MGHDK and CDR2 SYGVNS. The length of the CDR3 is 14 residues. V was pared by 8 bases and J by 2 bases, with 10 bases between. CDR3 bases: TGTGCCAGCGGGAGGACGCCTGGGGCCAACGTCCTGACTTTC. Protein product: CASGRTPGANVLTF.